The 23 T cell receptor beta chains below were found in one sample sequenced in a study of blood T cell repertoires in COVID-19. TCRdb's copy holds only in-frame clones and misses some; the assay was immunoSEQ multiplex PCR. The sample lists roughly 41,000 clones; approximately 90% were seen once. The specimen was peripheral blood. All receptors come from a human donor in a cohort sampled during active COVID-19.

The V call is TRBV7-8, the J call TRBJ1-1; 10 bases match TRBD1. The V gene end was trimmed by 2 bases and the J gene end by 3 bases; junction bases not matched to a gene: 6. This CDR3 contains 16 residues. In germline, CDR1 is SGHVS, CDR2 FQNEAQ. CDR3 bases: TGTGCCAGCAGCTTATCTCCGGGACAGGGGCACACTGAAGCTTTCTTT. This translates into CASSLSPGQGHTEAFF. The variable domain in full, with the rest retrieved from reference TRBV7-8 and TRBJ1-1, is GAGVSQSPRYKVAKRGQDVALRCDPISGHVSLFWYQQALGQGPEFLTYFQNEAQLDKSGLPSDRFFAERPEGSVSTLKIQRTQQEDSAVYLCASSLSPGQGHTEAFFGQGTRLTVV.

The chain combines TRBV14 with TRBJ2-4; 8 bases align to TRBD1. From germline, CDR1 is SGHDN and CDR2 FVKESK. V shed 3 bases, J shed 8 bases, and the junction held 15 bases outside the gene matches. The CDR3 runs to 17 residues. CDR3: CASSHRGLLPFSDIQYF. CDR3 nucleotides: TGTGCCAGCAGCCACAGGGGGCTCCTTCCTTTCTCGGACATTCAGTACTTC.

This clone came up once. J is TRBJ2-7 and V is TRBV2, with D tentatively TRBD2 (7 bases). The germline CDR1 and CDR2 sequences are SNHLY and FYNNEI. V dropped 2 bases and J dropped 6 bases, with 17 bases sitting between them. The CDR3 has 15 amino acids. In DNA, the CDR3 is TGTGCCAGCAGTGAAAGGGGGGGGGACTCATCCGAGCAGTACTTC. Its protein is CASSERGGDSSEQYF.

The chain is built from TRBV21-1 and TRBJ2-7; TRBD2 is the table's D call and was not checked against the DNA. TRBV21-1 corresponds to a pseudogene. The CDR3 totals 16 residues. The CDR3 spells CASSKAGTSGSYEQYF. The CDR3 DNA is TGTGCCAGCAGCAAAGCCGGGACTAGCGGCTCCTACGAGCAGTACTTC.

The J gene is TRBJ2-7, the V gene TRBV4-1; TRBD1 aligns across 8 bases. The CDR3 sequence is 15 residues long. Per the germline V gene, CDR1 is MGHRA and CDR2 is YSYEKL. V dropped 1 base and J dropped 1; count of bases not matched to a gene: 3. CDR3 nucleotides: TGCGCCAGCAGCCAAGGGACAGGGCTTTCCTACGAGCAGTACTTC. Its protein product is CASSQGTGLSYEQYF.

CDR3 DNA: TGCGCCAGCAGCCGCGGGACTAGCGGATACACCGGCACAGATACGCAGTATTTT. Its protein is CASSRGTSGYTGTDTQYF. The chain is built from TRBV5-1 and TRBJ2-3, with 11 bases aligning to TRBD2. The CDR3 extends over 18 amino acids. The J segment lost 1 base and the V segment lost 4 bases, leaving 11 bases of the junction unmatched. Germline loops: CDR1 SGHRS, CDR2 YFSETQ.

The J gene is TRBJ1-5, the V gene TRBV5-5, with 7 bases that match TRBD1. In germline, CDR1 is SGHKS, CDR2 YYEKEE (reference sequence). This CDR3 spans 14 amino acids. V was clipped by 0 bases and J by 8 bases; unmatched bases: 5. In DNA, the CDR3 is TGTGCCAGCAGCTTGGGAGGGGGCCTTGAGCCCCAGCATTTT. Protein sequence: CASSLGGGLEPQHF.

The rearrangement links TRBV24-1 to TRBJ2-1; tentative D call: TRBD2 (7 bases). Deletions cut 3 bases from V and 5 bases from J, with 16 bases between. CDR1 is KGHDR, CDR2 SFDVKD, per germline. The CDR3 covers 16 residues. Written as DNA, the CDR3 is TGTGCCACCAGTGATAGAGGGGGGGGAAGGGACAATGAGCAGTTCTTC. Translated, it gives CATSDRGGGRDNEQFF.

This chain links TRBV7-9 with TRBJ2-7; TRBD2 is a possible D gene (5 bases). This CDR3 spans 14 amino acids. V shed 3 bases and J shed 4 bases, with 13 bases lying between them. Germline V lookup: CDR1 SEHNR, CDR2 FQNEAQ (reference sequence). The CDR3 DNA is TGTGCCAGCAGCTTTGGTGGGAGCGGATACGAGCAGTACTTC. Translating gives CASSFGGSGYEQYF.

This chain links TRBV6-4 with TRBJ2-1; D unclear. Germline lookup yields CDR1 MRHNA and CDR2 SNTAGT. This CDR3 is 11 amino acids long. V lost 2 bases to trimming and J lost 8 bases, with 4 bases between them. CDR3 coding DNA: TGTGCCAGCAGTGACGGCCATGAGCAGTTCTTC. Protein: CASSDGHEQFF.

The chain combines TRBV11-2 with TRBJ2-2; 7 bases are a match to TRBD2. The V gene's germline CDR1 is SGHAT and CDR2 FQNNGV. The CDR3 sequence is 18 residues long. Unmatched junction bases numbered 13, after V lost 5 bases and J lost 1 base. The CDR3 reads CASSPGDYGSLNTGELFF. For the CDR3, the DNA is TGTGCCAGCAGCCCGGGGGACTACGGGAGCTTGAACACCGGGGAGCTGTTTTTT.

This rearrangement joins TRBV27 to TRBJ2-1; a weak D match, TRBD2 (6 bases). Trimming removed 7 bases at V and 2 bases at J, with 15 bases between. The CDR3 is 15 amino acids. The germline CDR1 and CDR2 sequences are MNHEY and SMNVEV (reference sequence). Here the CDR3 reads CASTVRESPYNEQFF. CDR3 in DNA: TGTGCCAGCACCGTACGGGAGTCCCCCTACAATGAGCAGTTCTTC.

The gene calls are TRBV9 and TRBJ1-1, with 12 nucleotides matching TRBD1. In germline, CDR1 is SGDLS, CDR2 YYNGEE. This CDR3 region has 15 residues. J lost 5 bases, V lost 0 bases, and 2 bases had no gene match. The CDR3 DNA reads as TGTGCCAGCAGCGTAGCGGGACAGGGGGCGACTGAAGCTTTCTTT. This codes for CASSVAGQGATEAFF.

This clone was found a few times. The chain combines TRBV6-1 with TRBJ2-7, with D unclear. Germline V gene data show CDR1 as MNHNS and CDR2 as SASEGT. The germline V and J ends were trimmed by 1 base and 2 bases, with 9 bases remaining between them. This CDR3 is 14 amino acids long. DNA for the CDR3: TGTGCCAGCAGTGAAGGGCCAGGTCCCTACGAGCAGTACTTC. Protein: CASSEGPGPYEQYF.

This clone appeared a single time. The chain links TRBV5-1 to TRBJ2-5; D possibly corresponds to TRBD1 (7 bases). V was shortened by 0 bases and J by 2 bases, with 11 bases between the two germline ends. Looked up from germline, CDR1 is SGHRS and CDR2 is YFSETQ. This CDR3 is built from 15 residues. Written as DNA, the CDR3 is TGCGCCAGCAGCTTGGTGGGGGGACAGCAAGAGACCCAGTACTTC. Amino acid sequence: CASSLVGGQQETQYF.

A remark on this clone: The junction differs from germline at one of its ends, possibly a read error. The CDR3: CASSQLTGSLYGYTF. CDR3 DNA: TGTGCCAGCAGCCAGCTGACAGGGTCCCTGTATGGTTACACCTTC. The chain couples TRBV14 to TRBJ1-2, with 7 bases identical to TRBD1. The CDR3 runs 15 residues. Germline CDR1 and CDR2: SGHDN and FVKESK.

The chain uses TRBV14 and TRBJ2-4; 15 nucleotides align to TRBD2. The CDR3 has 16 residues. Germline CDR1 and CDR2: SGHDN and FVKESK. V dropped 4 bases and J dropped 4; count of bases not matched to a gene: 2. The CDR3 sequence is CASSRGTSGRKNIQYF. The DNA of the CDR3 is TGTGCCAGCAGCCGAGGGACTAGCGGGAGGAAAAACATTCAGTACTTC.

This clone was found a few times. J is TRBJ2-7 and V is TRBV4-1, with D unresolved. V shed 2 bases and J shed 6 bases, with 8 bases lying between them. CDR1 and CDR2 from the germline V gene are MGHRA and YSYEKL. The CDR3 runs to 12 residues. The CDR3 region is CASSQQDLEQYF. The CDR3 DNA reads TGCGCCAGCAGCCAACAGGATCTCGAGCAGTACTTC.

This rearrangement joins TRBV30 to TRBJ1-2, with D hard to call. Trimming stripped 5 bases from V and 3 bases from J, with 16 bases between. The CDR3 sequence is 14 residues long. Germline CDR1 reads GTSNPN; CDR2 reads SVGIG (reference sequence). DNA of the CDR3: TGTGCCTGGTCTAAGGCGGTAGCTCACTATGGCTACACCTTC. It specifies CAWSKAVAHYGYTF.

The chain joins TRBV2 to TRBJ2-7; D is unclear. CDR1 and CDR2 (germline): SNHLY, FYNNEI. The CDR3 has 15 residues. The V end was cut by 2 bases, the J end by 6 bases, with 17 bases between. The CDR3 DNA reads as TGTGCCAGCAGTGAAAGGTTGGCTAGATCATCCGAGCAGTACTTC. Protein sequence: CASSERLARSSEQYF.

J is TRBJ2-3 and V is TRBV9; TRBD2 might be the D (5 bases). This CDR3 spans 14 amino acids. The germline V gene has CDR1 SGDLS and CDR2 YYNGEE. Between the trimmed V and J ends, which lost 3 bases and 0 bases, there was a span of 8 bases. In nucleotides, the CDR3 is TGTGCCAGCAGCGCCAGGACTAGCACAGATACGCAGTATTTT. This codes for CASSARTSTDTQYF.

The V gene is TRBV30, the J gene TRBJ2-4, with 15 bases matching TRBD2. The CDR3 extends over 15 amino acids. The ends lost 7 bases at V and 7 bases at J; junction bases unmatched: 8. CDR1 is GTSNPN, CDR2 SVGIG, per germline (reference sequence). The chain's CDR3 is CASGLAGGVVNIQYF. The CDR3 region has the DNA TGTGCCTCCGGACTAGCGGGAGGGGTGGTTAACATTCAGTACTTC.

The chain couples TRBV5-1 to TRBJ2-3; tentatively, D is TRBD1 (5 bases). CDR1 and CDR2 from the germline V gene are SGHRS and YFSETQ. The CDR3 is 14 amino acids. The V end lost 0 bases, the J end lost 4 bases, and 9 bases lay between the germline ends. As DNA, the CDR3 is TGCGCCAGCAGCTTGGAGGGGCACGCAGATACGCAGTATTTT. Translating it yields CASSLEGHADTQYF.